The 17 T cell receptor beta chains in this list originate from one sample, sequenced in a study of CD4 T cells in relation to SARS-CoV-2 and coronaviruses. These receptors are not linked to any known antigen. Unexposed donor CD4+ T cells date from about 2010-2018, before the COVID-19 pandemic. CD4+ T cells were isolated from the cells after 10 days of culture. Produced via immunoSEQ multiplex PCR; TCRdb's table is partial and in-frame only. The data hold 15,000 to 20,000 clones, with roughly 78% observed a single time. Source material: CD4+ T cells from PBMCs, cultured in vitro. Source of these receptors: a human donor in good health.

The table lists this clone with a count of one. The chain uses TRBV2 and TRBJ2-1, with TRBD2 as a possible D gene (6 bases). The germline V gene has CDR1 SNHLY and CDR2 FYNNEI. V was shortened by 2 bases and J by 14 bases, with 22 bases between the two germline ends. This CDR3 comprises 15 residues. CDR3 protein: CASSEIVAEALREFF. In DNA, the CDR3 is TGTGCCAGCAGTGAAATCGTAGCGGAGGCCCTGAGGGAGTTCTTC.

The CDR3 coding sequence is TGTGCCTGGAGTGTAACGATCAGGCGGGCTAATGAAAAACTGTTTTTT. Protein sequence: CAWSVTIRRANEKLFF. V usage is TRBV30 and J usage is TRBJ1-4; D unresolved. Germline V lookup: CDR1 GTSNPN, CDR2 SVGIG (reference sequence). CDR3 length: 16 residues. V lost 0 bases and J lost 3, with 14 bases in between.

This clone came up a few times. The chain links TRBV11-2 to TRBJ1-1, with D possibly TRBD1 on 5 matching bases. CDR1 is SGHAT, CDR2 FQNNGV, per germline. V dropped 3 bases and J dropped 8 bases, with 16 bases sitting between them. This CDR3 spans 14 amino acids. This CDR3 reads CASSLRRGDREAFF. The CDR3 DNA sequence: TGTGCCAGCAGCTTGAGAAGAGGGGACCGAGAAGCTTTCTTT.

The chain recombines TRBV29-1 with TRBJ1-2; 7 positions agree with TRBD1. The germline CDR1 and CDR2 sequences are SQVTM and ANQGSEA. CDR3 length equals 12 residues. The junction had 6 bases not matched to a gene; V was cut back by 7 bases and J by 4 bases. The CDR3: CSAGTDLYGYTF. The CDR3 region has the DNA TGCAGCGCCGGGACAGACCTCTATGGCTACACCTTC.

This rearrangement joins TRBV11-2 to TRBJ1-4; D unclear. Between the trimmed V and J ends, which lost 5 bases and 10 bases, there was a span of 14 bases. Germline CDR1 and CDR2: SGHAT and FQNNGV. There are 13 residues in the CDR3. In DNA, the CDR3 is TGTGCCAGCAGCCGGGTCTCTTCGGGAAAACTGTTTTTT. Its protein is CASSRVSSGKLFF.

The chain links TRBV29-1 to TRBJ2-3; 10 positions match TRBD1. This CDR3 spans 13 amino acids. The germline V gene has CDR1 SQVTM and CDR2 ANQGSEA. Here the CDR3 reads CSAGTGVLDTQYF. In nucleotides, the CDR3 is TGCAGTGCCGGGACAGGGGTATTAGATACGCAGTATTTT.

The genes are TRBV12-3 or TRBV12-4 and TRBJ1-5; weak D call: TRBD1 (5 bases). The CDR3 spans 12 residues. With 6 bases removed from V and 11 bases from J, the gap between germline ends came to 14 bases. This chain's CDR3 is CASRPSAGSQHF. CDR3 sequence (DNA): TGTGCCAGCAGACCCTCAGCAGGGTCCCAGCATTTT.

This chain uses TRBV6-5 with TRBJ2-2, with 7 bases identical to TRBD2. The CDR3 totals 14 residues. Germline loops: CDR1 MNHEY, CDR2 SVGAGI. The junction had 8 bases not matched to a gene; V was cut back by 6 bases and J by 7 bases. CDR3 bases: TGTGCCAGCAGGAATCGGGAGCGGGGCGGGGAGCTGTTTTTT. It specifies CASRNRERGGELFF.

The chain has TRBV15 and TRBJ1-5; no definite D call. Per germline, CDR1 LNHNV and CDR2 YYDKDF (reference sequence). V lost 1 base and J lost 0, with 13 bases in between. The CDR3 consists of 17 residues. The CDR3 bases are TGTGCCACCAGCAGAGTGGAAGGAGCACTTAGCAATCAGCCCCAGCATTTT. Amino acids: CATSRVEGALSNQPQHF.

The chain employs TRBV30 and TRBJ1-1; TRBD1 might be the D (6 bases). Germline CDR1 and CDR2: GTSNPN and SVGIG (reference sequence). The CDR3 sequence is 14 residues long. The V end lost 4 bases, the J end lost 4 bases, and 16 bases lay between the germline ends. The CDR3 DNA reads TGTGCCTGGAACCGGGGGGCATTTATCACTGAAGCTTTCTTT. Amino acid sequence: CAWNRGAFITEAFF.

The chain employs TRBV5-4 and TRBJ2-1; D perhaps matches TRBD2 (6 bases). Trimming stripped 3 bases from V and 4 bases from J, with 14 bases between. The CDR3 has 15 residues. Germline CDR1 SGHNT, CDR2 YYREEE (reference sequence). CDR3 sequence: CASSSGTPRYNEQFF. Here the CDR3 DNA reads TGTGCCAGCAGCTCCGGGACTCCTAGGTACAATGAGCAGTTCTTC.

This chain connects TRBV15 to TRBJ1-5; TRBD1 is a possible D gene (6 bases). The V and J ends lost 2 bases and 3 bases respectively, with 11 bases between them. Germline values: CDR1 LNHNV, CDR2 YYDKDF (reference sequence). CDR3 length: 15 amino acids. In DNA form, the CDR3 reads TGTGCCACCAGCAGACAGGGGTCAAACAATCAGCCCCAGCATTTT. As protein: CATSRQGSNNQPQHF.

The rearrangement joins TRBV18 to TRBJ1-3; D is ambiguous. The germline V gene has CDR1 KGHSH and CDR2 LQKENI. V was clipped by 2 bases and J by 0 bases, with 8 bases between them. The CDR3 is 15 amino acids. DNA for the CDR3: TGTGCCAGCTCACCATTGGCCCTCTCTGGAAACACCATATATTTT. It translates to CASSPLALSGNTIYF.

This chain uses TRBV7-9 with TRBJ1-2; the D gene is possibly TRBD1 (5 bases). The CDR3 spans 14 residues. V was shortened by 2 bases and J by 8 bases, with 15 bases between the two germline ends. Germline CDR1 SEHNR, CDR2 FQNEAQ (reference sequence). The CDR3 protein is CASSLIGQGEGYTF. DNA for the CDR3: TGTGCCAGCAGCTTAATCGGCCAGGGTGAAGGCTACACCTTC.

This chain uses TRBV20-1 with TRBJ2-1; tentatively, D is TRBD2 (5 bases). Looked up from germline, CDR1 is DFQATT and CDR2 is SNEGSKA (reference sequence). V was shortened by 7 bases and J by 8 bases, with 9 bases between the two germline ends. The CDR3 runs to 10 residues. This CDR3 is CSDSGYEQFF. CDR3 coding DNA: TGCAGTGACTCGGGATATGAGCAGTTCTTC.

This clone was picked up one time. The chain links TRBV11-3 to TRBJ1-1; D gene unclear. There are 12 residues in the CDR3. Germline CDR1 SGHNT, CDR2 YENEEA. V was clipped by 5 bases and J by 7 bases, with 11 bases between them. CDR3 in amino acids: CASSPSRGEAFF. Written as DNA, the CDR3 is TGTGCCAGCAGCCCCTCCCGGGGTGAAGCTTTCTTT. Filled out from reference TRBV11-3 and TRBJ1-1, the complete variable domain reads EAGVVQSPRYKIIEKKQPVAFWCNPISGHNTLYWYLQNLGQGPELLIRYENEEAVDDSQLPKDRFSAERLKGVDSTLKIQPAELGDSAVYLCASSPSRGEAFFGQGTRLTVV.

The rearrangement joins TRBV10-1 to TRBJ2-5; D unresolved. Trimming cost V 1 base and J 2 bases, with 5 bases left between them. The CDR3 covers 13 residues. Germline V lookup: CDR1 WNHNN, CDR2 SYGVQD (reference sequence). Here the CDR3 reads CASSEFEQETQYF. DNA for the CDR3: TGCGCCAGCAGTGAGTTTGAACAAGAGACCCAGTACTTC.